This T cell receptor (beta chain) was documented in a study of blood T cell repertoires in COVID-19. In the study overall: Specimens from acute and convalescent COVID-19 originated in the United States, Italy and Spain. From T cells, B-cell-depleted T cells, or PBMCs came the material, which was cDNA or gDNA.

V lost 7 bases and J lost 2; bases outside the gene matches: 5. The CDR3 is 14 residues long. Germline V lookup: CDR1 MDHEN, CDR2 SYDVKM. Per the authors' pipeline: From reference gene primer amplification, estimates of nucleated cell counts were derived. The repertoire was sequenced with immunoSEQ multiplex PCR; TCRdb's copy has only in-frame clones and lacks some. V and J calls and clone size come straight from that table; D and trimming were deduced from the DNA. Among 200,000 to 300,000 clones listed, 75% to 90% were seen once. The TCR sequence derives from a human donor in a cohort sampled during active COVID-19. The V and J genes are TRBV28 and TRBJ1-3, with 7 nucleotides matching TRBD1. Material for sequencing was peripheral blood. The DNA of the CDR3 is TGTGCCAGCATAACCGGGACAGCTGGAAACACCATATATTTT. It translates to CASITGTAGNTIYF.